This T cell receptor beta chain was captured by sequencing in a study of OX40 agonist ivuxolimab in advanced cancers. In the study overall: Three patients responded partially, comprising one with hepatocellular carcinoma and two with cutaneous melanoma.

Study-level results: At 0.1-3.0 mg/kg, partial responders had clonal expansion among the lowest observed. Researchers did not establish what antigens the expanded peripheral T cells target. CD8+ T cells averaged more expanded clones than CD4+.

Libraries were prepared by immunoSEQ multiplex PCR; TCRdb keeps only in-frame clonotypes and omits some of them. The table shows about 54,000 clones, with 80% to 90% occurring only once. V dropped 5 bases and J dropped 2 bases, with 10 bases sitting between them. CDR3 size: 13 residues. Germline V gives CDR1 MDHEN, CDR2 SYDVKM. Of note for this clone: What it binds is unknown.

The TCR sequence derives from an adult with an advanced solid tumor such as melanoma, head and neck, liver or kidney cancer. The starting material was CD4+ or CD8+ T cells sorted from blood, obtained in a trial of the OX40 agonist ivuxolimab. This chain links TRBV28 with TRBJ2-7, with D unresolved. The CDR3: CASSREAPYEQYF. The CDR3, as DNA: TGTGCCAGCAGTCGTGAGGCACCCTACGAGCAGTACTTC.